This note documents a single TCR beta chain sequence. The sample is drawn from a study of blood T cell repertoires in COVID-19. Across the study: The analysed material was cDNA or gDNA that came from T cells, B-cell-depleted T cells, or PBMCs.

Authors' methods: Estimation of nucleated cell counts was performed using reference gene primer amplification. Assay: immunoSEQ multiplex PCR; the TCRdb copy retains only in-frame clones and omits some. V, J and clone size are those of that table, while D and trimming were read from the DNA. This table has about 88,000 clones, around nine tenths appearing once. Germline CDR1 reads SGHRS; CDR2 reads YFSETQ. Trimming removed 4 bases from V and 3 bases from J, with 17 bases in between. The CDR3 spans 15 residues. This clonotype originated in a man older than 75 with acute or convalescent COVID-19. The V gene is TRBV5-1, the J gene TRBJ2-7; tentative D call: TRBD2 (6 bases). Sequencing was performed on peripheral blood. The CDR3 bases are TGCGCCAGCAGCCCGGCCTTGGGGGGTCACTACGAGCAGTACTTC. Amino acid sequence: CASSPALGGHYEQYF.